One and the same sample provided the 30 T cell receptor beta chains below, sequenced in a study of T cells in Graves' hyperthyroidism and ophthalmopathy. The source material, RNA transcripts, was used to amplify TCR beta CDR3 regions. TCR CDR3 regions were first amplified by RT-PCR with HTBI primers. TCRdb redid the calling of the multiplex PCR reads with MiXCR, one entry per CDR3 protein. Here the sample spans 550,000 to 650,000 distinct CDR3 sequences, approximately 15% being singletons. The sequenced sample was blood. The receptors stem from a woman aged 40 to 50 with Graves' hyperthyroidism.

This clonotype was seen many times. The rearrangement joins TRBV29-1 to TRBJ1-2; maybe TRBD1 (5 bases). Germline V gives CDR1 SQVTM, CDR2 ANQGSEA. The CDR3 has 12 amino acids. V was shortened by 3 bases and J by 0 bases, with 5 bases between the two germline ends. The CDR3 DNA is TGCAGCGTTGAGGACACTAACTATGGCTACACCTTC. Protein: CSVEDTNYGYTF.

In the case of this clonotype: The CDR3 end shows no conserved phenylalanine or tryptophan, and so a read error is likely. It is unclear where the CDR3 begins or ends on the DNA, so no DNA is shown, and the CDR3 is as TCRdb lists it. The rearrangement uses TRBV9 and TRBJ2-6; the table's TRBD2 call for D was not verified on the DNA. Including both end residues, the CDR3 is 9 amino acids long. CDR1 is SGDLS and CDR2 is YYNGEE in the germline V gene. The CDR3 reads CASSSSGTS.

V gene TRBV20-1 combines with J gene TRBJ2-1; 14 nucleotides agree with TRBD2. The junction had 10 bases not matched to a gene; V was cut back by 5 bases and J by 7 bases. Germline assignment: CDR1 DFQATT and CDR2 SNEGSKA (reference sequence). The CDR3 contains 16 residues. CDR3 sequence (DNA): TGCAGTGCTCCAACCCCGACTAGCGGGAGGGTAAATGAGCAGTTCTTC. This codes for CSAPTPTSGRVNEQFF.

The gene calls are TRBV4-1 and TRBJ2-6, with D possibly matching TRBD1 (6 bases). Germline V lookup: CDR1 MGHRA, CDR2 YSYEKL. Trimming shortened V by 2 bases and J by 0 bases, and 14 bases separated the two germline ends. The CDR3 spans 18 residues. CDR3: CASSQTAGVSSGANVLTF. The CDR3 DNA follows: TGCGCCAGCAGCCAAACGGCAGGGGTCAGCTCTGGGGCCAACGTCCTGACTTTC.

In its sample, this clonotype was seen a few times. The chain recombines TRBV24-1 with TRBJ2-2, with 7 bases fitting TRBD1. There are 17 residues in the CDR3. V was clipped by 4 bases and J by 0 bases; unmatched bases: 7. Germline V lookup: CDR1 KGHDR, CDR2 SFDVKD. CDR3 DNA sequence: TGTGCCACCAGTGACGAGAAGGGGACAGCGAACACCGGGGAGCTGTTTTTT. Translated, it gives CATSDEKGTANTGELFF.

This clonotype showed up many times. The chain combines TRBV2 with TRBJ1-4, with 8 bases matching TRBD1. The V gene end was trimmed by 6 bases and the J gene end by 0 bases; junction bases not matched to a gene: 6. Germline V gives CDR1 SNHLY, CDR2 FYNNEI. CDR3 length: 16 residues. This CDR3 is CASRAGTGATNEKLFF. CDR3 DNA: TGTGCCAGCAGGGCCGGGACAGGAGCAACTAATGAAAAACTGTTTTTT.

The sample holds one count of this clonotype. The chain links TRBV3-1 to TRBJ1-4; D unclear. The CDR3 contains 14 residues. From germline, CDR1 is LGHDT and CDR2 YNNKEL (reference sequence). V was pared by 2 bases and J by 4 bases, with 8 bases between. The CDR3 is CASSQTTDNEKLFF. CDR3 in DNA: TGTGCCAGCAGCCAAACGACGGATAATGAAAAACTGTTTTTT.

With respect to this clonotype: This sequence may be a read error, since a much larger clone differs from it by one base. The CDR3: CAWGGGDTEAFF. CDR3 in DNA: TGTGCCTGGGGGGGGGGGGACACTGAAGCTTTCTTT. The V gene is TRBV30, the J gene TRBJ1-1, with D possibly matching TRBD1 (5 bases). The germline V gene encodes CDR1 GTSNPN and CDR2 SVGIG (reference sequence). V was cut by 5 bases and J by 3 bases, with 10 bases left in between. There are 12 residues in the CDR3.

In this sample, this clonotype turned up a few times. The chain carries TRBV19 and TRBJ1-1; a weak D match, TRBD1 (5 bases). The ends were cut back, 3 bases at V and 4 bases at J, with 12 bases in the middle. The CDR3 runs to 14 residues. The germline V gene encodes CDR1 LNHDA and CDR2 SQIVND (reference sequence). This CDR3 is CASSMGTSSTEAFF. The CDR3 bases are TGTGCCAGTAGTATGGGGACCTCGAGCACTGAAGCTTTCTTT.

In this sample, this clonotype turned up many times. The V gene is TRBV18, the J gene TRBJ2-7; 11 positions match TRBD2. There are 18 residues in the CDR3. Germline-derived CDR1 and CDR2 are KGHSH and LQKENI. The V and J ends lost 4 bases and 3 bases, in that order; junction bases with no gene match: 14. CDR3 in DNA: TGTGCCAGCTCACTTATTGTCAGTACCGGGACTAGCGGCTACGAGCAGTACTTC. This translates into CASSLIVSTGTSGYEQYF.

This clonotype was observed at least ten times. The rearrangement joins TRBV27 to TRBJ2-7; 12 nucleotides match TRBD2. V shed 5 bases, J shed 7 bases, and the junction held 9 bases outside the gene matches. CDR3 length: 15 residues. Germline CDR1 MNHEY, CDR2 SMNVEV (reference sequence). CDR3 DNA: TGTGCCAGCAGTAGACTAGCGGGAGTTTGGGGAGAGCAGTACTTC. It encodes CASSRLAGVWGEQYF.

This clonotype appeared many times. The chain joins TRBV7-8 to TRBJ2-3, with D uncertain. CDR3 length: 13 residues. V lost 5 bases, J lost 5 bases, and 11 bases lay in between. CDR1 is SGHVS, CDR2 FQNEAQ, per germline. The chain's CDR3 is CASSVSRKDTQYF. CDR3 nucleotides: TGTGCCAGCAGCGTTTCTCGAAAAGATACGCAGTATTTT.

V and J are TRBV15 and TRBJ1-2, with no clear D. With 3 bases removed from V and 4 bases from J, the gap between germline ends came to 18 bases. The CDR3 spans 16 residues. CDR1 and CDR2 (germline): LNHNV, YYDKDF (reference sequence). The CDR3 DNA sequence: TGTGCCACCAGCAGCGAAAAGGGAGTTAACGTCTATGGCTACACCTTC. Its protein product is CATSSEKGVNVYGYTF. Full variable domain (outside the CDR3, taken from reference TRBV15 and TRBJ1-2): DAMVIQNPRYQVTQFGKPVTLSCSQTLNHNVMYWYQQKSSQAPKLLFHYYDKDFNNEADTPDNFQSRRPNTSFCFLDIRSPGLGDTAMYLCATSSEKGVNVYGYTFGSGTRLTVV.

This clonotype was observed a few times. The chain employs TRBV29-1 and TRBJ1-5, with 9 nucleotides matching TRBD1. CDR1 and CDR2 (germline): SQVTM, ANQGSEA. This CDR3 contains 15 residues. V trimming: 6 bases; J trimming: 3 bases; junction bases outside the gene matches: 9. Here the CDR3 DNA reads TGCAGCGTGAAAGCTGGGACAGGGAACAATCAGCCCCAGCATTTT. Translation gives CSVKAGTGNNQPQHF.

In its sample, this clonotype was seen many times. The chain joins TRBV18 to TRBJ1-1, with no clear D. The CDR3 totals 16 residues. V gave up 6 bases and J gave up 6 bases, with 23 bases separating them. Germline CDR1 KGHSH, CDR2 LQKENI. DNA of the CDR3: TGTGCCAGCTCTCTCAATGGAGTTAATAAGGGCGCTGAAGCTTTCTTT. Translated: CASSLNGVNKGAEAFF.

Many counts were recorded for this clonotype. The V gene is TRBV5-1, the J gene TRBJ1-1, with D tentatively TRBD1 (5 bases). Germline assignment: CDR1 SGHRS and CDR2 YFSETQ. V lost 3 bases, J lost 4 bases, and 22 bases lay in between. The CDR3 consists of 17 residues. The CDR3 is CASSYRDAPGIGTEAFF. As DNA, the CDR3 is TGCGCCAGCAGCTACCGGGACGCCCCCGGAATTGGCACTGAAGCTTTCTTT. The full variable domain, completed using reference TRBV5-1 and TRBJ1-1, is KAGVTQTPRYLIKTRGQQVTLSCSPISGHRSVSWYQQTPGQGLQFLFEYFSETQRNKGNFPGRFSGRQFSNSRSEMNVSTLELGDSALYLCASSYRDAPGIGTEAFFGQGTRLTVV.

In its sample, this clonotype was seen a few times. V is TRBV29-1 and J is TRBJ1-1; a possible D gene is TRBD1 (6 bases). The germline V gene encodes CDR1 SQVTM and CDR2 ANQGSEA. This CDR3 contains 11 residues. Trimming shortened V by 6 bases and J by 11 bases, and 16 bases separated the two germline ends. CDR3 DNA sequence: TGCAGCGTAGAACAGGGCGGAGGGGCTTTCTTT. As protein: CSVEQGGGAFF.

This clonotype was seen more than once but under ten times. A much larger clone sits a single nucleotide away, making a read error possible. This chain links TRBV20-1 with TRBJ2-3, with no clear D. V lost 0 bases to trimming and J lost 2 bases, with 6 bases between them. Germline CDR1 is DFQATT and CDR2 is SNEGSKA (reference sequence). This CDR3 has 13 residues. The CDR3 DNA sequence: TGCAGTGCTAGAGATCAGCCCACAGATACGCAGTATTTT. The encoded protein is CSARDQPTDTQYF.

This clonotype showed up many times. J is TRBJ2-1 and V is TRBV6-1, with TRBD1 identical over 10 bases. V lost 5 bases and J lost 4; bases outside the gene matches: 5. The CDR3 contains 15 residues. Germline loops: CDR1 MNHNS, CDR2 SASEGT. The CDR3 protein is CASSSTDRGYNEQFF. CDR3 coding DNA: TGTGCCAGCAGTTCCACGGACAGGGGGTACAATGAGCAGTTCTTC.

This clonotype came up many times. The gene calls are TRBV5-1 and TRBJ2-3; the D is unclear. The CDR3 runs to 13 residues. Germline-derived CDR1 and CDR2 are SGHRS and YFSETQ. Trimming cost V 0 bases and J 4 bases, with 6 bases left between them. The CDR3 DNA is TGCGCCAGCAGCTTGGGTAGGGCAGATACGCAGTATTTT. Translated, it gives CASSLGRADTQYF.

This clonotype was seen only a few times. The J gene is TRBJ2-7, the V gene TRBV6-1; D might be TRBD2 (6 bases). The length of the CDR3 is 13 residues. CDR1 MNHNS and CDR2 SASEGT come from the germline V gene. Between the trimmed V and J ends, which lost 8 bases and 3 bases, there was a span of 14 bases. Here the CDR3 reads CASGVAEDYEQYV. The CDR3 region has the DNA TGTGCCAGCGGGGTAGCGGAAGACTACGAGCAGTACGTC.

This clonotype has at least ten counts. This CDR3 reads CASSLGDILNTEAFF. The CDR3 DNA sequence: TGCGCCAGCAGCTTGGGGGACATCCTGAACACTGAAGCTTTCTTT. The V gene is TRBV5-1, the J gene TRBJ1-1; D may be TRBD1 (6 bases). The CDR3 length is 15 residues. Trimming shortened V by 0 bases and J by 0 bases, and 9 bases separated the two germline ends. CDR1 and CDR2 (germline): SGHRS, YFSETQ.

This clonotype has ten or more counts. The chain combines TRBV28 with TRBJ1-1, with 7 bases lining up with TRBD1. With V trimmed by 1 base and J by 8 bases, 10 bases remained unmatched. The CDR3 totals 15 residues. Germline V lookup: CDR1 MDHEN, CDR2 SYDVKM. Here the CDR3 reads CASSLSMGQGEEAFF. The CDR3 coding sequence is TGTGCCAGCAGTTTATCGATGGGGCAGGGGGAGGAAGCTTTCTTT.

The CDR3 nucleotides read TGCAGTGCCCCAGCGGGAGGGCTCCACGAGCAGTACTTC. Translating gives CSAPAGGLHEQYF. The chain combines TRBV20-1 with TRBJ2-7; 10 bases match TRBD2. Germline lookup yields CDR1 DFQATT and CDR2 SNEGSKA (reference sequence). The junction had 7 bases not matched to a gene; V was cut back by 6 bases and J by 5 bases. The CDR3 covers 13 residues.

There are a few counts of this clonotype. The chain's CDR3 is CASSSLAGAYEQFF. The CDR3 DNA follows: TGCGCCAGCAGCTCACTAGCTGGGGCCTATGAGCAGTTCTTC. The V call is TRBV5-1, the J call TRBJ2-1, with D possibly matching TRBD2 (6 bases). The CDR3 consists of 14 residues. V gave up 3 bases and J gave up 8 bases, with 15 bases separating them. Germline lookup yields CDR1 SGHRS and CDR2 YFSETQ.

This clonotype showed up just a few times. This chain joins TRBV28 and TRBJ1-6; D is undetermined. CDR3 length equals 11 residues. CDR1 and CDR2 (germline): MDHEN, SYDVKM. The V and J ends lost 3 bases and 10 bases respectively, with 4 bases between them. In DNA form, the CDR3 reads TGTGCCAGCAGTTTCGAGTCACCCCTCCACTTT. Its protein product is CASSFESPLHF.

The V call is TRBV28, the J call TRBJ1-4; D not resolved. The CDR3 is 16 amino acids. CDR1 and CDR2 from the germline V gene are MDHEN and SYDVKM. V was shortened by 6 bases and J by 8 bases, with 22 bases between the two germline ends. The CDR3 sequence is CASSHLERPLGEKLFF. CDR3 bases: TGTGCCAGCAGCCACCTGGAAAGGCCCCTTGGGGAAAAACTGTTTTTT.

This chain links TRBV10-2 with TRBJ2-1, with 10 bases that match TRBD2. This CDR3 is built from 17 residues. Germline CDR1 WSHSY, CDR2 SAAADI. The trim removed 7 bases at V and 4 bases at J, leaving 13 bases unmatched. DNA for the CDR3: TGCGCCAGCAAACTACTTATGACTAGCGGGCCTTACAATGAGCAGTTCTTC. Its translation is CASKLLMTSGPYNEQFF.

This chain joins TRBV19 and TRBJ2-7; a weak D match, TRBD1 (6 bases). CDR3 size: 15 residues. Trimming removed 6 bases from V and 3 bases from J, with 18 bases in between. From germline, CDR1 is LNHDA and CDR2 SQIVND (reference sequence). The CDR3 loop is CASRSNRVEDYEQYF. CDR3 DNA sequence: TGTGCCAGTAGATCTAACAGGGTGGAAGACTACGAGCAGTACTTC.

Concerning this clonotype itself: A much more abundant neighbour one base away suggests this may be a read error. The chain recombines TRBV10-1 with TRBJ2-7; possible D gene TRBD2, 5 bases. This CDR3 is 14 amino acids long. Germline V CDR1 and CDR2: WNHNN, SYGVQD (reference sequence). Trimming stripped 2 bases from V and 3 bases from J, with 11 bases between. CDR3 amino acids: CASSEPGSFYEQYF. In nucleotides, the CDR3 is TGCGCCAGCAGTGAGCCTGGGAGTTTCTACGAGCAGTACTTC.